The clone carrying this TCR beta chain appeared once. In the original analysis: Cell counts per sample came from amplifying reference gene primers. The data were produced by immunoSEQ multiplex PCR, yet TCRdb's version contains in-frame clones alone and is incomplete. The V and J calls and clone size come from that table; D and trimming were worked out from the DNA. This sample has about 170,000 clones, with about three quarters found just once. This specimen comes from a study of blood T cell repertoires in COVID-19. The overall study: Italy, Spain and the United States were the sources of the convalescent and acute COVID-19 samples. Sources were T cells, B-cell-depleted T cells, or PBMCs; the material itself was cDNA or gDNA.

J gave up 2 bases and V 5 bases, and 8 bases lay outside the gene matches. This CDR3 has 16 residues. The germline V gene encodes CDR1 SGHAT and CDR2 FQNNGV. The TCR was taken from a man between 65 and 85 years old with acute or convalescent COVID-19. Sequenced sample: peripheral blood. J is TRBJ2-3 and V is TRBV11-2; 9 bases line up with TRBD2. The CDR3 DNA reads TGTGCCAGCAGCCGGGCTAGCGGGGCGAACACAGATACGCAGTATTTT. Protein product: CASSRASGANTDTQYF.